The clone carrying this T cell receptor (beta chain) has just a few counts. Its antigen is unknown. The sample originates from a study of cytomegalovirus exposure and HLA in healthy donors. Study-level results: According to an earlier analysis, most TCR beta V segments yielded productive rearrangements about 87% or about 30% of the time. An assumption of roughly uniform sequencing depth across donors underlay the presence/absence analyses. It was only CMV serostatus that was available as immune exposure information.

With 60 Vbeta and 13 Jbeta primers, the PCR was carried out. Assay used: immunoSEQ multiplex PCR; TCRdb lists only in-frame clones, some missing. Of approximately 110,000 clones in the sample, 75% to 80% are singletons; the top ten hold around 3.9%. The CDR3 loop spans 13 amino acids. Germline loops: CDR1 MGHRA, CDR2 YSYEKL. V was clipped by 0 bases and J by 8 bases, with 8 bases between them. The clonotype was recovered from a man in his forties or fifties in good health and CMV-seronegative. Sample: PBMCs. The gene calls are TRBV4-1 and TRBJ2-4; TRBD1 is a possible D gene (6 bases). In DNA, the CDR3 is TGCGCCAGCAGCCAAGAAAGGGGGTACATTCAGTACTTC. This encodes CASSQERGYIQYF.